These 20 T cell receptor beta chains share one sample of origin, sequenced in a study of blood T cells in healthy people across ages. A J-beta primer mix and a sample-barcoded 5' primer were used in a second PCR of roughly 6 to 11 cycles. A single record per CDR3 protein comes from TCRdb applying MiXCR to the 5' RACE reads. The sample has roughly 680,000 distinct CDR3 sequences, about 51% seen once. Sequences were obtained from blood. All receptors come from a woman aged 80 or over in good health.

The chain joins TRBV5-6 to TRBJ2-3; maybe TRBD2 (6 bases). V was pared by 4 bases and J by 8 bases, with 8 bases between. Germline values: CDR1 SGHDT, CDR2 YYEEEE. This CDR3 region has 11 residues. The CDR3 DNA reads as TGTGCCAGCAGCCGGGAGACTACGCAGTATTTT. Its translation: CASSRETTQYF.

This clonotype was observed many times. The chain has TRBV6-2 or TRBV6-3 and TRBJ2-1; D is unclear. The CDR3 is 15 amino acids. Germline CDR1 is MNHEY and CDR2 is SVGEGT. V was trimmed by 6 bases and J by 2 bases, leaving 14 bases between them. The CDR3 is CASSLDVLAYNEQFF. Here the CDR3 DNA reads TGTGCCAGCAGCCTCGACGTCCTAGCCTACAATGAGCAGTTCTTC.

In this sample, this clonotype turned up a few times. It may be a read error: a sequence one base away is much more abundant. V and J are TRBV6-1 and TRBJ2-5; 7 nucleotides agree with TRBD1. Germline V CDR1 and CDR2: MNHNS, SASEGT. Losses at the gene ends were 8 bases for V and 0 bases for J; bases not matched to a gene: 3. This CDR3 has 13 residues. CDR3 sequence: CASDDRDQETQYF. CDR3 nucleotide sequence: TGTGCCAGCGACGACAGGGACCAAGAGACCCAGTACTTC.

In this sample, this clonotype turned up a few times. This chain joins TRBV7-9 and TRBJ2-1, with TRBD2 identical over 13 bases. CDR1 and CDR2 (germline): SEHNR, FQNEAQ (reference sequence). The CDR3 is made up of 14 amino acids. V gave up 4 bases and J gave up 9 bases; unmatched junction bases: 3. The CDR3 bases are TGTGCCAGCAGCTGGACTAGCGGGAGTGGTGAGCAGTTCTTC. It translates to CASSWTSGSGEQFF.

This clonotype occurred many times. V gene TRBV5-1 combines with J gene TRBJ1-1, with 7 bases identical to TRBD1. CDR3 size: 12 residues. Germline CDR1 is SGHRS and CDR2 is YFSETQ. J lost 7 bases, V lost 4 bases, and 4 bases had no gene match. The CDR3 DNA sequence: TGCGCCAGCAGCCTCACAGGGGATGAAGCTTTCTTT. It specifies CASSLTGDEAFF.

The V gene is TRBV28, the J gene TRBJ2-1, with a weak D call TRBD1 (6 bases). Germline V gives CDR1 MDHEN, CDR2 SYDVKM. CDR3 size: 14 residues. The V end lost 5 bases, the J end lost 7 bases, and 15 bases lay between the germline ends. This CDR3 is CASSRTNRVNEQFF. The CDR3 DNA sequence: TGTGCCAGCAGTCGAACTAACAGGGTAAATGAGCAGTTCTTC.

In this sample, this clonotype turned up many times. This chain joins TRBV7-2 and TRBJ2-1, with D hard to call. Trimming pared 1 base from V and 3 bases from J, leaving 10 bases between. This CDR3 has 15 residues. From germline, CDR1 is SGHTA and CDR2 FQGNSA. The chain's CDR3 is CASSLGPLGYNEQFF. CDR3 DNA: TGTGCCAGCAGCTTAGGTCCCCTGGGCTACAATGAGCAGTTCTTC. Full variable domain (rest looked up from reference TRBV7-2 and TRBJ2-1): GAGVSQSPSNKVTEKGKDVELRCDPISGHTALYWYRQSLGQGLEFLIYFQGNSAPDKSGLPSDRFSAERTGGSVSTLTIQRTQQEDSAVYLCASSLGPLGYNEQFFGPGTRLTVL.

The chain links TRBV7-2 to TRBJ2-2; the D is unclear. V was pared by 11 bases and J by 0 bases, with 10 bases between. Germline assignment: CDR1 SGHTA and CDR2 FQGNSA. The CDR3 spans 13 residues. The CDR3 sequence is CASSAPNTGELFF. The CDR3 DNA follows: TGTGCCTCGTCGGCGCCGAACACCGGGGAGCTGTTTTTT.

This clonotype was detected many times. The chain carries TRBV29-1 and TRBJ2-2; 8 nucleotides align to TRBD1. The CDR3 spans 16 residues. The V gene end was trimmed by 0 bases and the J gene end by 6 bases; junction bases not matched to a gene: 9. Germline assignment: CDR1 SQVTM and CDR2 ANQGSEA. CDR3 in amino acids: CSVEDPGTGSSGELFF. The CDR3 region has the DNA TGCAGCGTTGAAGACCCAGGGACAGGCTCGTCCGGGGAGCTGTTTTTT.

This rearrangement joins TRBV3-1 to TRBJ2-2, with D perhaps matching TRBD2 (5 bases). Germline CDR1 is LGHDT and CDR2 is YNNKEL (reference sequence). This CDR3 is 14 amino acids long. Trimming left V 6 bases short and J 5 bases short, with 13 bases between. The CDR3 is CASRLRLATGELFF. CDR3 nucleotides: TGTGCCAGCAGACTTCGCTTAGCGACCGGGGAGCTGTTTTTT. Full variable domain (remainder filled in from reference TRBV3-1 and TRBJ2-2): DTAVSQTPKYLVTQMGNDKSIKCEQNLGHDTMYWYKQDSKKFLKIMFSYNNKELIINETVPNRFSPKSPDKAHLNLHINSLELGDSAVYFCASRLRLATGELFFGEGSRLTVL.

This sequence joins TRBV11-2 and TRBJ2-2; possibly TRBD2 for D (5 bases). V was cut by 3 bases and J by 3 bases, with 11 bases left in between. The CDR3 runs 15 residues. CDR1 and CDR2 from the germline V gene are SGHAT and FQNNGV. The CDR3 nucleotides are TGTGCCAGCAGCTTGGGTGAGGGATACACCGGGGAGCTGTTTTTT. This sequence encodes CASSLGEGYTGELFF.

A note on this clonotype: This could be a read error, since a much larger clone is one nucleotide away. Here the CDR3 reads CASSPPGANVPTF. Written as DNA, the CDR3 is TGTGCCAGCAGCCCCCCTGGGGCCAACGTCCCGACTTTC. The gene calls are TRBV28 and TRBJ2-6; possibly TRBD1 for D (5 bases). The germline V gene encodes CDR1 MDHEN and CDR2 SYDVKM. This CDR3 is 13 amino acids long.

This clonotype was seen a single time. The rearrangement joins TRBV25-1 to TRBJ2-5; D unresolved. The J call is doubtful: the DNA matches TRBJ2-7 better. The CDR3 runs 13 residues. Per the germline V gene, CDR1 is MGHDK and CDR2 is SYGVNS. CDR3 bases: TGTGCCAGCAGAGAAAGGGATTGGCACGAGCAGTACTTC. The encoded protein is CASRERDWHEQYF.

This clonotype was detected many times. CDR3 coding DNA: TGCAGTGCTTCGACAGACTTACTAGTAGATACGCAGTATTTT. Translated, it gives CSASTDLLVDTQYF. This sequence joins TRBV20-1 and TRBJ2-3, with D tentatively TRBD1 or TRBD2 (5 bases each). The CDR3 sequence is 14 residues long. The germline V gene encodes CDR1 DFQATT and CDR2 SNEGSKA (reference sequence). The V end was cut by 5 bases, the J end by 5 bases, with 17 bases between.

Regarding this clonotype: It may be a read error: a sequence one base away is much more abundant. V usage is TRBV20-1 and J usage is TRBJ2-1; the D is unclear. The germline V gene encodes CDR1 DFQATT and CDR2 SNEGSKA (reference sequence). Trimming took off 2 bases at V and 3 bases at J, with 2 bases between the two ends. The CDR3 extends over 11 amino acids. The CDR3, as DNA: TGCAGTGCTAGAATCTACAATGAGCAGTTCTTC. Its translation: CSARIYNEQFF.

The rearrangement joins TRBV12-3 or TRBV12-4 to TRBJ1-4; 7 bases fit TRBD1. This CDR3 contains 16 residues. V lost 1 base and J lost 8; bases outside the gene matches: 10. CDR3 amino acids: CASSLEVRGSEEKLFF. CDR3 DNA sequence: TGTGCCAGCAGTTTAGAAGTCAGGGGGTCAGAGGAAAAACTGTTTTTT.

Worth noting for this clonotype: A much larger clone is a single base away; this may be a read error. This chain connects TRBV5-1 to TRBJ2-5; D perhaps matches TRBD2 (5 bases). This CDR3 contains 14 residues. CDR1 SGHRS and CDR2 YFSETQ come from the germline V gene. The CDR3 loop reads CASSLSGSQGTQYF. Here the CDR3 DNA reads TGCGCCAGCAGCTTGAGCGGCAGTCAAGGGACCCAGTACTTC.

Of note for this clonotype: A much larger clone lies one base from this, so it may be a read error. The chain couples TRBV6-6 to TRBJ1-2, with a possible D match to TRBD1 (5 bases). This CDR3 spans 14 amino acids. Germline-derived CDR1 and CDR2 are MNHNY and SVGAGI (reference sequence). Deletions cut 0 bases from V and 4 bases from J, with 9 bases between. The CDR3 nucleotides read TGTGCCAGCAGTTACTCGATGGGGGGCTATGGCTACACCTTC. It encodes CASSYSMGGYGYTF.

The chain joins TRBV12-5 to TRBJ1-5; unclear D gene. With 9 bases removed from V and 2 bases from J, the gap between germline ends came to 14 bases. The germline gives CDR1 LGHNT, CDR2 FRNRAP. CDR3 length equals 14 residues. For the CDR3, the DNA is TGTGCTAGCGATCCGGAGGTAGGCAATCAGCCCCAGCATTTT. Residues: CASDPEVGNQPQHF.

The chain employs TRBV29-1 and TRBJ2-1; 12 bases map to TRBD2. The length of the CDR3 is 16 residues. Trimming cost V 7 bases and J 0 bases; bases outside gene matches: 7. From germline, CDR1 is SQVTM and CDR2 ANQGSEA. CDR3 region: CSAISLAGGSYNEQFF. DNA of the CDR3: TGCAGCGCCATCTCACTAGCGGGGGGCTCCTACAATGAGCAGTTCTTC.